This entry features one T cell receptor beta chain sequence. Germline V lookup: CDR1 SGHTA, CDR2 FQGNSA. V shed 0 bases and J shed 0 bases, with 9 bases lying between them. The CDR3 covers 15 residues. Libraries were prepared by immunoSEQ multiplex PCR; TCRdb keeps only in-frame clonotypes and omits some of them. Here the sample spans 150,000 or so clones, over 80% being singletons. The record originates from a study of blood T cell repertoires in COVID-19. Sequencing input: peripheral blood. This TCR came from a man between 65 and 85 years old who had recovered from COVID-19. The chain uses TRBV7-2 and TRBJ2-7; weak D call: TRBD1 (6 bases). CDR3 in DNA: TGTGCCAGCAGCTTAGCGTTAGGGGGCTCCTACGAGCAGTACTTC. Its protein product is CASSLALGGSYEQYF.